The 26 T cell receptor beta chains listed next were all sequenced from one sample in a study of TIL therapy for anti-PD-1-resistant metastatic lung cancer. This was the immunoSEQ v3 assay. Measured with immunoSEQ multiplex PCR; TCRdb has only the in-frame clones, and not every one. The repertoire includes 45,000 to 75,000 clones, about 69% of them detected once, and over 6.5% sits in the top ten. Time point here: pre-treatment sample, taken before nivolumab and TIL therapy. Sequencing used blood, obtained at baseline. The receptors here all came from a person aged 25-79 years with non-small cell lung cancer.

V usage is TRBV19 and J usage is TRBJ1-1; D unclear. The CDR3 runs 14 residues. V lost 1 base, J lost 5 bases, and 11 bases lay in between. Germline CDR1 LNHDA, CDR2 SQIVND (reference sequence). The DNA of the CDR3 is TGTGCCAGTAGTATAGTTACGTCAGGAACTGAAGCTTTCTTT. Translated, it gives CASSIVTSGTEAFF.

This clone was seen only once. The chain employs TRBV5-1 and TRBJ2-5; TRBD2 matches at 9 bases. CDR1 is SGHRS and CDR2 is YFSETQ in the germline V gene. This CDR3 region has 16 residues. V was clipped by 5 bases and J by 4 bases; unmatched bases: 12. The CDR3 reads CASRNTIAGEVETQYF. In nucleotides, the CDR3 is TGCGCCAGCAGAAATACAATAGCGGGAGAGGTAGAGACCCAGTACTTC.

The rearrangement uses TRBV7-8 and TRBJ1-3; possibly TRBD1 for D (6 bases). V gave up 3 bases and J gave up 4 bases, with 10 bases separating them. The CDR3 extends over 14 amino acids. Per the germline V gene, CDR1 is SGHVS and CDR2 is FQNEAQ. The DNA for the CDR3 is TGTGCCAGCAGCTTTGCAGGGGTCGGAAACACCATATATTTT. It specifies CASSFAGVGNTIYF.

The chain links TRBV5-4 to TRBJ1-2, with a possible D match to TRBD1 (5 bases). Deletions cut 3 bases from V and 5 bases from J, with 14 bases between. This CDR3 contains 14 residues. Germline V gives CDR1 SGHNT, CDR2 YYREEE (reference sequence). CDR3 DNA sequence: TGTGCCAGCAGCTCCCTCGGGGGAGGATATGGCTACACCTTC. This encodes CASSSLGGGYGYTF.

This clone showed up just a few times. V usage is TRBV5-1 and J usage is TRBJ1-5; no reliable D call. Germline V gene lookup returns CDR1 SGHRS and CDR2 YFSETQ. The CDR3 consists of 13 residues. The germline V and J ends were trimmed by 4 bases and 4 bases, with 9 bases remaining between them. The CDR3 spells CASSPDGNQPQHF. In DNA, the CDR3 is TGCGCCAGCAGCCCGGACGGGAATCAGCCCCAGCATTTT.

This chain links TRBV5-4 with TRBJ2-5; D is uncertain. The CDR3 totals 13 residues. Germline values: CDR1 SGHNT, CDR2 YYREEE (reference sequence). The germline V and J ends were trimmed by 6 bases and 5 bases, with 14 bases remaining between them. CDR3: CASTSKGVETQYF. As DNA, the CDR3 is TGTGCCAGCACCTCAAAGGGCGTGGAGACCCAGTACTTC.

This clone has just one count. The chain employs TRBV10-3 and TRBJ2-3; the match to TRBD1 covers 7 bases. The CDR3 length is 13 residues. The ends lost 10 bases at V and 3 bases at J; junction bases unmatched: 7. The germline V gene encodes CDR1 ENHRY and CDR2 SYGVKD. In DNA, the CDR3 is TGTGCCACTAGAACAGGGGAAACAGATACGCAGTATTTT. It translates to CATRTGETDTQYF.

The chain has TRBV28 and TRBJ1-2; D not resolved. From germline, CDR1 is MDHEN and CDR2 SYDVKM. The CDR3 is 18 amino acids. Trimming removed 2 bases from V and 0 bases from J, with 19 bases in between. In DNA, the CDR3 is TGTGCCAGCAGTTTAGGTTCCGGGTTTGGGGTACCTAACTATGGCTACACCTTC. Its protein product is CASSLGSGFGVPNYGYTF.

The V and J genes are TRBV13 and TRBJ2-3, with 10 bases matching TRBD2. Germline CDR1 is PRHDT and CDR2 is FYEKMQ (reference sequence). J lost 2 bases, V lost 5 bases, and 7 bases had no gene match. This CDR3 is built from 16 residues. CDR3 loop: CASSPRTSGFTDTQYF. DNA for the CDR3: TGTGCCAGCAGCCCCCGGACTAGCGGTTTCACAGATACGCAGTATTTT.

The chain carries TRBV25-1 and TRBJ2-7; D not resolved. Trimming removed 2 bases from V and 4 bases from J, with 3 bases in between. Germline lookup yields CDR1 MGHDK and CDR2 SYGVNS. This CDR3 is built from 11 residues. The CDR3 sequence is CASSERYEQYF. For the CDR3, the DNA is TGTGCCAGCAGTGAACGATACGAGCAGTACTTC.

This rearrangement joins TRBV6-4 to TRBJ1-6; D unresolved. With 4 bases removed from V and 7 bases from J, the gap between germline ends came to 11 bases. This CDR3 contains 14 residues. CDR1 and CDR2 from the germline V gene are MRHNA and SNTAGT. CDR3 loop: CASSGTFYNSPLHF. CDR3 DNA: TGTGCCAGCAGTGGGACTTTTTACAATTCACCCCTCCACTTT.

This clone was counted a single time. The chain is built from TRBV7-6 and TRBJ2-3; the match to TRBD2 covers 7 bases. This CDR3 comprises 14 residues. Germline values: CDR1 SGHVS, CDR2 FNYEAQ. The V and J ends lost 5 bases and 6 bases, in that order; junction bases with no gene match: 8. The CDR3 DNA sequence: TGTGCCAGCAGCGCCCTCGCACTAGCGGATACGCAGTATTTT. Protein: CASSALALADTQYF.

V usage is TRBV5-4 and J usage is TRBJ2-5; D gene unclear. The CDR3 length is 14 residues. Germline assignment: CDR1 SGHNT and CDR2 YYREEE (reference sequence). V was clipped by 2 bases and J by 2 bases, with 10 bases between them. The CDR3 DNA sequence: TGTGCCAGCAGCTTAGGTGGGCAGCAAGAGACCCAGTACTTC. This codes for CASSLGGQQETQYF.

The chain links TRBV6-1 to TRBJ2-1; 7 positions agree with TRBD2. The CDR3 covers 13 residues. CDR1 MNHNS and CDR2 SASEGT come from the germline V gene. The V gene end was trimmed by 8 bases and the J gene end by 4 bases; junction bases not matched to a gene: 5. The CDR3 loop reads CASSSGMYNEQFF. The CDR3 coding sequence is TGTGCCAGCTCTAGCGGTATGTACAATGAGCAGTTCTTC.

The chain has TRBV10-2 and TRBJ2-3; D possibly corresponds to TRBD2 (5 bases). The CDR3 runs 14 residues. Germline loops: CDR1 WSHSY, CDR2 SAAADI. Between the trimmed V and J ends, which lost 7 bases and 2 bases, there was a span of 13 bases. The DNA for the CDR3 is TGCGCCAGCAAGGTGGGAGTGCACACAGATACGCAGTATTTT. Amino acid sequence: CASKVGVHTDTQYF.

The chain uses TRBV9 and TRBJ2-7, with TRBD2 as a possible D gene (6 bases). The CDR3 spans 14 residues. Germline V CDR1 and CDR2: SGDLS, YYNGEE. The germline V and J ends were trimmed by 4 bases and 3 bases, with 14 bases remaining between them. The CDR3 DNA follows: TGTGCCAGCAGCCCCCGACTAGAGGGCTACGAGCAGTACTTC. Protein product: CASSPRLEGYEQYF.

The chain is built from TRBV11-3 and TRBJ2-1; no definite D call. Looked up from germline, CDR1 is SGHNT and CDR2 is YENEEA. The CDR3 has 13 residues. Trimming cost V 3 bases and J 4 bases, with 7 bases left between them. CDR3 in amino acids: CASSFAGYNEQFF. In nucleotides, the CDR3 is TGTGCCAGCAGCTTCGCCGGGTACAATGAGCAGTTCTTC. Drawing the rest from reference TRBV11-3 and TRBJ2-1, the complete variable domain is EAGVVQSPRYKIIEKKQPVAFWCNPISGHNTLYWYLQNLGQGPELLIRYENEEAVDDSQLPKDRFSAERLKGVDSTLKIQPAELGDSAVYLCASSFAGYNEQFFGPGTRLTVL.

The chain uses TRBV6-4 and TRBJ1-6; D unresolved. The germline gives CDR1 MRHNA, CDR2 SNTAGT. The length of the CDR3 is 13 residues. Between the trimmed V and J ends, which lost 4 bases and 7 bases, there was a span of 8 bases. In nucleotides, the CDR3 is TGTGCCAGCAGTGTGTCTGGAAATTCACCCCTCCACTTT. Its protein product is CASSVSGNSPLHF.

The rearrangement uses TRBV15 and TRBJ2-2; the D gene could be TRBD1 or TRBD2 (6 bases each). In germline, CDR1 is LNHNV, CDR2 YYDKDF (reference sequence). V shed 3 bases and J shed 3 bases, with 17 bases lying between them. The CDR3 totals 17 residues. Here the CDR3 reads CATSRTGGKGDTGELFF. The CDR3 DNA reads TGTGCCACCAGCAGGACAGGAGGGAAAGGTGACACCGGGGAGCTGTTTTTT.

This clone showed up many times. V gene TRBV5-1 combines with J gene TRBJ2-2; TRBD2 matches 9 bases. CDR3 length equals 15 residues. V shed 4 bases, J shed 6 bases, and the junction held 7 bases outside the gene matches. Germline CDR1 SGHRS, CDR2 YFSETQ. CDR3 loop: CASSTGTSPSGELFF. For the CDR3, the DNA is TGCGCCAGCAGCACGGGGACTAGCCCATCCGGGGAGCTGTTTTTT.

The chain employs TRBV11-2 and TRBJ2-3, with TRBD2 matching 14 bases. This CDR3 is 16 amino acids long. The germline gives CDR1 SGHAT, CDR2 FQNNGV. The J segment lost 6 bases and the V segment lost 5 bases, leaving 7 bases of the junction unmatched. The CDR3 region is CASSDGLAGGLDTQYF. In DNA, the CDR3 is TGTGCCAGCAGCGACGGACTAGCGGGGGGACTGGATACGCAGTATTTT.

The gene calls are TRBV27 and TRBJ1-2, with 7 bases that match TRBD1. CDR3 length equals 14 residues. V lost 5 bases to trimming and J lost 8 bases; unmatched junction nucleotides: 11. CDR1 is MNHEY, CDR2 SMNVEV, per germline (reference sequence). The chain's CDR3 is CASSPQGEGRGYTF. The CDR3 DNA reads as TGTGCCAGCAGTCCCCAGGGGGAAGGAAGGGGCTACACCTTC.

The rearrangement joins TRBV5-1 to TRBJ1-1; unclear D gene. V dropped 0 bases and J dropped 1 base, with 7 bases sitting between them. This CDR3 has 14 residues. CDR1 and CDR2 from the germline V gene are SGHRS and YFSETQ. CDR3 nucleotide sequence: TGCGCCAGCAGCTTGGGCAGAAAGAACACTGAAGCTTTCTTT. Translation gives CASSLGRKNTEAFF.

This clone was observed a few times. The chain employs TRBV5-1 and TRBJ1-1, with 9 bases aligning to TRBD1. With V trimmed by 3 bases and J by 14 bases, 11 bases remained unmatched. Germline V gives CDR1 SGHRS, CDR2 YFSETQ. This CDR3 spans 13 amino acids. The CDR3 DNA follows: TGCGCCAGCAGCTGGACAGGGGCGGGAGTCGTGTTCTTT. Amino acid sequence: CASSWTGAGVVFF.

In its sample, this clone was seen a few times. This chain links TRBV11-3 with TRBJ1-2; 7 bases are shared with TRBD1. The CDR3 spans 15 residues. Germline V gene sequence: CDR1 SGHNT, CDR2 YENEEA. V trimming: 0 bases; J trimming: 6 bases; junction bases outside the gene matches: 7. The CDR3 bases are TGTGCCAGCAGCTTAGAAGGGGGCAGGCGTCATGGCTACACCTTC. As protein: CASSLEGGRRHGYTF.

The chain carries TRBV9 and TRBJ2-1; D may be TRBD1 (5 bases). The V gene's germline CDR1 is SGDLS and CDR2 YYNGEE. The CDR3 is made up of 13 amino acids. Trimming left V 4 bases short and J 10 bases short, with 15 bases between. The CDR3 nucleotides read TGTGCCAGCAGCTCCGACCCAGGGAAAGAGCAGTTCTTC. It specifies CASSSDPGKEQFF. The full variable domain, with the rest looked up from reference TRBV9 and TRBJ2-1, is DSGVTQTPKHLITATGQRVTLRCSPRSGDLSVYWYQQSLDQGLQFLIQYYNGEERAKGNILERFSAQQFPDLHSELNLSSLELGDSALYFCASSSDPGKEQFFGPGTRLTVL.